The subject of this entry is one T cell receptor beta chain. The target antigen is unknown. The entry originates in a study of regulatory T cells in long-lasting Graves disease. Study-wide context: Patients with new Graves' disease had used antithyroid drugs below 3 months.

Between the trimmed V and J ends, which lost 2 bases and 6 bases, there was a span of 7 bases. Germline CDR1 reads SEHNR; CDR2 reads FQNEAQ (reference sequence). The CDR3 loop spans 12 amino acids. Sample time point: newly diagnosed GD, antithyroid drugs for less than 3 months. PBMCs were the source of the RNA used for TCR sequencing. CDR3 regions were amplified by Arm-PCR using iRepertoire HTBI primers to build TCR beta libraries. TCRdb itself ran the multiplex PCR reads through MiXCR, one entry per CDR3 protein. Among hundreds of thousands of distinct CDR3 sequences listed, around 15% were seen once. Points from the study as a whole: Favored usage of TRBV28, TRBJ1-2 and TRBJ2-5 was recorded in persistent disease.

These data are also associated with another study on T cells in Graves' hyperthyroidism and ophthalmopathy. That report adds: Researchers ran a first-round RT-PCR on the TCR CDR3 using the HTBI primer set.

This specimen consisted of peripheral blood mononuclear cells (PBMCs), obtained at new diagnosis, from a patient treated with antithyroid drugs. The V and J genes are TRBV7-9 and TRBJ1-2; D is unresolved. The TCR originated in a woman in her 30s with Graves disease. This CDR3 is CASSLYGNGYTF. The DNA of the CDR3 is TGTGCCAGCAGCTTATATGGAAATGGCTACACCTTC.